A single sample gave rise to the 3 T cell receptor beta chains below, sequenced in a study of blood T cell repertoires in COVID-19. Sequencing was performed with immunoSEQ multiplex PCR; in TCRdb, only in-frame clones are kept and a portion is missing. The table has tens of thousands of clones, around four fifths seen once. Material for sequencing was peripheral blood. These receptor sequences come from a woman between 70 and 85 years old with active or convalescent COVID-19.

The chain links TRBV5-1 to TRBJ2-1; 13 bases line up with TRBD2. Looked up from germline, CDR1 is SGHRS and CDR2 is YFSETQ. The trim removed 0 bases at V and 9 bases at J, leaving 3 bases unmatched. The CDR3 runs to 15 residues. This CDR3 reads CASSLEGTSGVEQFF. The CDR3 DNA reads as TGCGCCAGCAGCTTGGAGGGGACTAGCGGGGTTGAGCAGTTCTTC.

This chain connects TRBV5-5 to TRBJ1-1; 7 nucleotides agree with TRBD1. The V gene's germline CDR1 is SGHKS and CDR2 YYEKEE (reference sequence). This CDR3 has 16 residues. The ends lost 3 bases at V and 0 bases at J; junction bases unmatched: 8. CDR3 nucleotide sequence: TGTGCCAGCAGCTCCCGGGACAGTTGGGTGAACACTGAAGCTTTCTTT. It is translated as CASSSRDSWVNTEAFF.

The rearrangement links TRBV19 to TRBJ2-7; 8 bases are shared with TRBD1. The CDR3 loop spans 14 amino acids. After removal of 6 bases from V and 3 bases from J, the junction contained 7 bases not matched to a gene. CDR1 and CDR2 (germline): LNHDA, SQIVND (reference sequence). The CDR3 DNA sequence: TGTGCCAGTAGGAAAGGGACAGGATTCTACGAGCAGTACTTC. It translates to CASRKGTGFYEQYF.